This T cell receptor (beta chain) was sequenced in a study of cytomegalovirus exposure and HLA in healthy donors. The CDR3 runs to 14 residues. CDR1 is SGDLS, CDR2 YYNGEE, per germline. Trimming shortened V by 2 bases and J by 11 bases, and 19 bases separated the two germline ends. In this sample, this clone turned up once. The PCR was carried out with 60 Vbeta primers and 13 Jbeta primers. Clones were read by immunoSEQ multiplex PCR, and TCRdb kept only the in-frame ones, dropping some. Of roughly 100,000 clones in the sample, more than 75% were seen once. Sequencing input: PBMCs. The TCR sequence derives from a man aged 30-40 years in good health and CMV-seropositive. The gene calls are TRBV9 and TRBJ1-1; D not certain. As DNA, the CDR3 is TGTGCCAGCAGCGTGGAGGGCGGCACTACTGGGGCTTTCTTT. Translation: CASSVEGGTTGAFF.